This entry concerns a single TCR beta chain. This clonotype was counted a few times. This clone's antigen is unknown. No much larger clone is present one base from it, and per-base qualities are unavailable. Sequencing took place on an Illumina NovaSeq 6000. cDNA libraries for TCRalpha and TCRbeta were prepared by 5'RACE using constant-segment primers, with sample barcodes and unique molecular identifiers added. RNA was extracted from every sample with Trizol reagent. The libraries were amplified in two PCR steps, and the second step added a second sample barcode and Illumina TruSeq adapters. The libraries were sequenced on an Illumina NovaSeq using 2 x 150 bp paired-end reads. In the authors' own workflow: The reads were demultiplexed and collapsed into UMI-guided consensus sequences using migec v1.2.7. Using mixcr v2.1.11, UMI consensuses were aligned to TRA and TRB V and J templates and then assembled into clonotypes. Clonotypes were classified as expanded or contracted when called significant by both edgeR and NoisET, with noise models trained on biological replicates. For edgeR calls, a false discovery rate-adjusted p below 0.01 and a log2 fold-change threshold of 1 were applied. As an exploratory analysis of dynamics, PCA with hierarchical clustering was applied to max-normalized trajectories of the 1000 most abundant clonotypes. Separately sequenced CD4+ and CD8+ repertoires were used to assign the CD4 or CD8 phenotype of responding clones. TCRdb took the public reads, trimmed them with fastp at Q25, ran MiXCR for clone calling and kept in-frame beta chains. Each record represents a unique CDR3 protein, reported with the most common genes and DNA among its rows. None of the V and J calls come from the authors' own analysis; TCRdb made them. This sample holds under 600,000 distinct CDR3 sequences; about a fifth were observed only once. Together, the top ten hold under 8.5% of the sample.

Ficoll-Paque density gradient centrifugation was the method used to isolate PBMCs. The data stem from a study of T-cell memory formation after mild COVID-19 (dated by TCRdb to the early 2020s). Study-wide context: Most TCR sequence clusters were specific to one of the two donors. T-cell clones expanding and contracting after mild COVID-19 in two donors were tracked by longitudinal TCRalpha and TCRbeta repertoire sequencing. Two young, previously healthy adult volunteers made up the cohort, one male and one female. The paper's findings and limits, for the study overall: Contracting CD4+ clones were located mainly in the CM and EM memory subsets, whereas CD8+ clones were found to be enriched in EMRA. Some responding clones were found in pre-infection memory, which suggests that pre-existing cross-reactive memory T cells took part in the SARS-CoV-2 response. Only a couple of mild cases were covered in the study, and larger cohorts including severe cases with pre-infection samples were considered necessary. Whether the second-wave clones peaking on day 37 were SARS-CoV-2 specific was not confirmed. Balanced CD4/CD8 phenotypes were observed for clones contracting from day 15 to 85, whereas a bias towards CD4+ was observed for a second wave of clones expanding from day 15 to 37.

Trimmed from V: 5 bases; trimmed from J: 6 bases; junction bases lacking a gene match: 1. Inclusive of the bounding cysteine and phenylalanine, the CDR3 is 12 residues long. The kept DNA is CDR3 alone, 36 bases in frame from the first base. Input material: PBMCs or a T cell subset sorted from them (not recorded which). The chain couples TRBV12-3 or TRBV12-4 to TRBJ2-7, and TRBD2 aligns with 10 junction nucleotides. This clonotype was sampled from an adult woman who had mild COVID-19 (a few samples of this study predate the infection). The sample titles of this study are shuffled in the database, so cell type and time point are left out; the donor was told from shared clones. The CDR3 region has the sequence CASSGLAVEQYF. The bases are TGTGCCAGCAGTGGACTAGCGGTCGAGCAGTACTTC.